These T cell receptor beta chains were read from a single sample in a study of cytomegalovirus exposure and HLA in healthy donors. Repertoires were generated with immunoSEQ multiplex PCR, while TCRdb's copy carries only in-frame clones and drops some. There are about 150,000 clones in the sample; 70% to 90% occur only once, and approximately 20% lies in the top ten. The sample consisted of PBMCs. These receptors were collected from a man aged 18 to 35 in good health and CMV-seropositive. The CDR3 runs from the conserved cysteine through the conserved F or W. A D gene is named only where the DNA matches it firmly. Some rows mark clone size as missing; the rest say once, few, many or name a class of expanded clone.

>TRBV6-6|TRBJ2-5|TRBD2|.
TGTGCCAGCAGCTACCCGCGGGGGAACGATAAAGAGACCCAGTACTTC
CASSYPRGNDKETQYF
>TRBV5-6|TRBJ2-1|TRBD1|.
TGTGCCAGCAGCCGGTGGCGGGGCACAGGGGGCATTGAGCAGTTCTTC
CASSRWRGTGGIEQFF
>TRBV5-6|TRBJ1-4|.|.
TGTGCCAGCAGCTCTAGACAGAATATCCCGGCTAATGAAAAACTGTTTTTT
CASSSRQNIPANEKLFF
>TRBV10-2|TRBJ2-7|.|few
TGCGCCAGCACCCCACAGGGTAGTTCCTACGAGCAGTACTTC
CASTPQGSSYEQYF
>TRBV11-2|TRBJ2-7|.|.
TGTGCCAGCAGCTTAGAGATACGGCCCCCGAGGGCCTACGAGCAGTACTTC
CASSLEIRPPRAYEQYF
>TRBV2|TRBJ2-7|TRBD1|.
TGTGCCAGCAGCGGAATTGGGACAGGGGAGTACGAGCAGTACTTC
CASSGIGTGEYEQYF
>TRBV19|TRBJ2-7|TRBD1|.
TGTGCCAGTAGCCGGGACAGTTACGAGCAGTACTTC
CASSRDSYEQYF
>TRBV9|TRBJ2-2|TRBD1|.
TGTGCCAGCAGCGTTCTCCAGGGGGCGAACACCGGGGAGCTGTTTTTT
CASSVLQGANTGELFF
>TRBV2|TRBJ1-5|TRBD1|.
TGTGCCAGCAGCGAGACAGGGGTTAGCAATCAGCCCCAGCATTTT
CASSETGVSNQPQHF
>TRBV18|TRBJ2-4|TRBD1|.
TGTGCCAGCTCACCACCTAGGACAGGGGGCTTTAAGGAGGCGAACATTCAGTACTTC
CASSPPRTGGFKEANIQYF
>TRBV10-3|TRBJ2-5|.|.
TGTGCCATCAGTGAGTCATCGGGAAGCGGACAAGAGACCCAGTACTTC
CAISESSGSGQETQYF
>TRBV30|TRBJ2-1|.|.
TGTGCCTGGACCTCGGGGGTTCGCTACAATGAGCAGTTCTTC
CAWTSGVRYNEQFF
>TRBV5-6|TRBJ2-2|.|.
TGTGCCAGCAACTTACTGGACGGACTAAACACCGGGGAGCTGTTTTTT
CASNLLDGLNTGELFF
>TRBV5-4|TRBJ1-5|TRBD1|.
TGTGCCAGCAGCCCAGGACAGGGGCACAATCAGCCCCAGCATTTT
CASSPGQGHNQPQHF
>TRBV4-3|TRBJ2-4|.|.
TGCGCCAGCAGCCAGGGGCCCGCCAGGACGGACATTCAGTACTTC
CASSQGPARTDIQYF
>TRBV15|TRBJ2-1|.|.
TGTGCCACCAGCAGAGATCGGAGGCTTCAAGCTGTTGAGCAGTTCTTC
CATSRDRRLQAVEQFF
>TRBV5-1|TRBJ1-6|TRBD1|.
TGCGCCAGCAGAAAAACCGGGACAGGAGTTTTAAGAGGGAATTCACCCCTCCACTTT
CASRKTGTGVLRGNSPLHF
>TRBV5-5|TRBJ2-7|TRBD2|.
TGTGCCAGCATCGTGGGACTAGCAGCCTACGAGCAGTACTTC
CASIVGLAAYEQYF
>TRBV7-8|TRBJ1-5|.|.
TGTGCCAGCAGCTTCCGGACAGAAGATCAGCCCCAGCATTTT
CASSFRTEDQPQHF
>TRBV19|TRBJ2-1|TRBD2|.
TGTGCCAGTAGCCCAGGTCCGGGACTAGCGGGAGGGGTGGGGTACAATGAGCAGTTCTTC
CASSPGPGLAGGVGYNEQFF
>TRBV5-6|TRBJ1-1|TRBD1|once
TGTGCCAGCAGCTTGGTGCGGGACAGGAACACTGAAGCTTTCTTT
CASSLVRDRNTEAFF
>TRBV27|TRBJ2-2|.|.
TGTGCCAGCAGCTCCAGCGGGACCGGGGAGCTGTTTTTT
CASSSSGTGELFF
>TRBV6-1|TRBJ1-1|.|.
TGTGCCAGCAGTGATCCTACAGGGTGGGCTTTCTTT
CASSDPTGWAFF
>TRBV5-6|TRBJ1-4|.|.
TGTGCCAGCAGCTTGGAGAGGTCAGGGCCCAATGAAAAACTGTTTTTT
CASSLERSGPNEKLFF
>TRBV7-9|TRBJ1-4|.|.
TGTGCCAGCAGCTTGCAGGGTGCAACTAATGAAAAACTGTTTTTT
CASSLQGATNEKLFF
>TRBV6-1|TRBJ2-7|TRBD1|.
TGTGCCAGCTTTGAAGGGACAGGGATCTACGAGCAGTACTTC
CASFEGTGIYEQYF
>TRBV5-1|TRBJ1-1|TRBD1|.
TGCGCCAGCAGCCCGGACAGGGTGGGATCCATGAACACTGAAGCTTTCTTT
CASSPDRVGSMNTEAFF
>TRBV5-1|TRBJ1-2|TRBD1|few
TGCGCCAGCAGCTCCAGGGGGCTGTATGGCTACACCTTC
CASSSRGLYGYTF
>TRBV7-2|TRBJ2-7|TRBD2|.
TGTGCCAGCAGCTGGGCACTAGCGGACTCCTACGAGCAGTACTTC
CASSWALADSYEQYF
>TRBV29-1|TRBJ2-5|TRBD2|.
TGCAGCATGAGCGGGGCGAAGGAGACCCAGTACTTC
CSMSGAKETQYF
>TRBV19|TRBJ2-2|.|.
TGTGCCACCCTAGGGGACACCGGGGAGCTGTTTTTT
CATLGDTGELFF
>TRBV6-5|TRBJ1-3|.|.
TGTGCCAGCAGTTACTCGAACGCAGGGGGAAACACCATATATTTT
CASSYSNAGGNTIYF
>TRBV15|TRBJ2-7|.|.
TGTGCCACCAGCATAAAGCAACAGGGCTACGAGCAGTACTTC
CATSIKQQGYEQYF
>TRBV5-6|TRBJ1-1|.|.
TGTGCCAGCAGCTTGGTTTCAGGCACCGAAGCTTTCTTT
CASSLVSGTEAFF
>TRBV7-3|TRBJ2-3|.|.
TGTGCCAGCAGCCCACAGTCTAGCACAGATACGCAGTATTTT
CASSPQSSTDTQYF
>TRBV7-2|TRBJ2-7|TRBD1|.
TGTGCCAGCAGCTCGCCCTCCAGGGGGTACGAGCAGTACTTC
CASSSPSRGYEQYF
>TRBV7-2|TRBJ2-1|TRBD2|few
TGTGCCAGCAGCTTAGCTGGTAGCGGGGGGCAAAATGAGCAGTTCTTC
CASSLAGSGGQNEQFF
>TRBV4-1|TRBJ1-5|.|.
TGCGCCAGCAGCCAAGGGTCAGCCGCGCAGGCCCAAAATCAGCCCCAGCATTTT
CASSQGSAAQAQNQPQHF
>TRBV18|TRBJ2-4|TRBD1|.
TGTGCCAGCTCACCCCTGACAGGGAATAAGGATTTAACCAAAAACATTCAGTACTTC
CASSPLTGNKDLTKNIQYF
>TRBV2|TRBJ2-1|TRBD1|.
TGTGCCAGCACCGGACAGGGCTATGAGCAGTTCTTC
CASTGQGYEQFF
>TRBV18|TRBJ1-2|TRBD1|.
TGTGCCAGCTCACCGACAGGGGAACACGGCTACACCTTC
CASSPTGEHGYTF
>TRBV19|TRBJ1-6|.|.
TGTGCCAGTAGTATGGGGCCGGGCTCCTATAATTCACCCCTCCACTTT
CASSMGPGSYNSPLHF